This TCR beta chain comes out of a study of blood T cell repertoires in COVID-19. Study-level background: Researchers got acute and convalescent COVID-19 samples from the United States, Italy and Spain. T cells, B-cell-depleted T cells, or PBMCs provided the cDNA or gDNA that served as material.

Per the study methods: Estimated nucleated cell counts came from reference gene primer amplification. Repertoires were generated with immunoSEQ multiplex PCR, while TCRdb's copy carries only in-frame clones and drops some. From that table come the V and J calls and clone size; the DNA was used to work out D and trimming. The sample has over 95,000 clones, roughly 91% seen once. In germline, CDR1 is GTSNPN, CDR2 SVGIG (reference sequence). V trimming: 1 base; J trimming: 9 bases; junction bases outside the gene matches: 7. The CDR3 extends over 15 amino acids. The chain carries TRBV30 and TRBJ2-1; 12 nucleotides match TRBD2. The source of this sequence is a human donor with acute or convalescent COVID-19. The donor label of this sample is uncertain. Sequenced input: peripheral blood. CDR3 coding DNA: TGTGCCTGGAGTGAGGCGACTAGCGGGGGAGTTGAGCAGTTCTTC. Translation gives CAWSEATSGGVEQFF. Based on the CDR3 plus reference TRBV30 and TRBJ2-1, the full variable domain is SQTIHQWPATLVQPVGSPLSLECTVEGTSNPNLYWYRQAAGRGLQLLFYSVGIGQISSEVPQNLSASRPQDRQFILSSKKLLLSDSGFYLCAWSEATSGGVEQFFGPGTRLTVL.